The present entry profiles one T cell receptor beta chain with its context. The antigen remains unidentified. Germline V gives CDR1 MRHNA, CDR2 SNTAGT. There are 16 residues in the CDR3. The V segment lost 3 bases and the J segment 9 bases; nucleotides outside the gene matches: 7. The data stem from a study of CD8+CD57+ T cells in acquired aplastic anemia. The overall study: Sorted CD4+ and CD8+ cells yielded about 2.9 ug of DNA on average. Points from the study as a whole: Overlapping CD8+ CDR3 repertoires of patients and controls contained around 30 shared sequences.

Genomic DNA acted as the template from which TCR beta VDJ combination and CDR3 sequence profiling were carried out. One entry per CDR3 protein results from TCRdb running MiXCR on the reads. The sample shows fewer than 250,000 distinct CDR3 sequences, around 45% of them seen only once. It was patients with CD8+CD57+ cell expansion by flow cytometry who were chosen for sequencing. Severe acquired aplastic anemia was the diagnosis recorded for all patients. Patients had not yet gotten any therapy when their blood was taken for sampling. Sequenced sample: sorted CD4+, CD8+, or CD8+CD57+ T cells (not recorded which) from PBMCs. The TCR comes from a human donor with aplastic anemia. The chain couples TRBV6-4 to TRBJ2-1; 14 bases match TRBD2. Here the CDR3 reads CASSEQGTSGSSEQFF. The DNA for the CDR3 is TGTGCCAGCAGTGAGCAAGGGACTAGCGGGAGCTCTGAGCAGTTCTTC.